This note documents a single T cell receptor (beta chain) sequence. Its antigen is undetermined. Germline assignment: CDR1 ENHRY and CDR2 SYGVKD. Between the trimmed V and J ends, which lost 3 bases and 6 bases, there was a span of 11 bases. This CDR3 contains 13 residues. The data derive from a study of glioma-infiltrating T cells. Study observations and caveats: Gliomas, especially low-grade, showed above-expected tissue-blood divergence; non-neoplastic patients showed below. CDR3 overlap between tissue and blood was very small.

The iRepertoire nested amplicon-rescue multiplex PCR amplified TCR alpha and beta CDR3s from RNA. One-step reverse transcription and amplification started from approximately 100-400 ng of tissue mRNA or PBMC total RNA. TCRdb passed the multiplex PCR reads through MiXCR, listing each CDR3 protein once. Of about 130,000 distinct CDR3 sequences detected, 20% to 25% appear once; the ten largest clones hold around a quarter. This rearrangement joins TRBV10-3 to TRBJ1-2; D perhaps matches TRBD1 (6 bases). This clonotype was obtained from a human donor with low-grade glioma or glioblastoma, undergoing nonglioma brain surgery, or in good health (not recorded which). Sample: glioma tissue, nonneoplastic brain tissue, or PBMCs (not recorded which). The CDR3: CAISEGGADGYTF. The CDR3 coding sequence is TGTGCCATCAGTGAAGGGGGGGCGGATGGCTACACCTTC.